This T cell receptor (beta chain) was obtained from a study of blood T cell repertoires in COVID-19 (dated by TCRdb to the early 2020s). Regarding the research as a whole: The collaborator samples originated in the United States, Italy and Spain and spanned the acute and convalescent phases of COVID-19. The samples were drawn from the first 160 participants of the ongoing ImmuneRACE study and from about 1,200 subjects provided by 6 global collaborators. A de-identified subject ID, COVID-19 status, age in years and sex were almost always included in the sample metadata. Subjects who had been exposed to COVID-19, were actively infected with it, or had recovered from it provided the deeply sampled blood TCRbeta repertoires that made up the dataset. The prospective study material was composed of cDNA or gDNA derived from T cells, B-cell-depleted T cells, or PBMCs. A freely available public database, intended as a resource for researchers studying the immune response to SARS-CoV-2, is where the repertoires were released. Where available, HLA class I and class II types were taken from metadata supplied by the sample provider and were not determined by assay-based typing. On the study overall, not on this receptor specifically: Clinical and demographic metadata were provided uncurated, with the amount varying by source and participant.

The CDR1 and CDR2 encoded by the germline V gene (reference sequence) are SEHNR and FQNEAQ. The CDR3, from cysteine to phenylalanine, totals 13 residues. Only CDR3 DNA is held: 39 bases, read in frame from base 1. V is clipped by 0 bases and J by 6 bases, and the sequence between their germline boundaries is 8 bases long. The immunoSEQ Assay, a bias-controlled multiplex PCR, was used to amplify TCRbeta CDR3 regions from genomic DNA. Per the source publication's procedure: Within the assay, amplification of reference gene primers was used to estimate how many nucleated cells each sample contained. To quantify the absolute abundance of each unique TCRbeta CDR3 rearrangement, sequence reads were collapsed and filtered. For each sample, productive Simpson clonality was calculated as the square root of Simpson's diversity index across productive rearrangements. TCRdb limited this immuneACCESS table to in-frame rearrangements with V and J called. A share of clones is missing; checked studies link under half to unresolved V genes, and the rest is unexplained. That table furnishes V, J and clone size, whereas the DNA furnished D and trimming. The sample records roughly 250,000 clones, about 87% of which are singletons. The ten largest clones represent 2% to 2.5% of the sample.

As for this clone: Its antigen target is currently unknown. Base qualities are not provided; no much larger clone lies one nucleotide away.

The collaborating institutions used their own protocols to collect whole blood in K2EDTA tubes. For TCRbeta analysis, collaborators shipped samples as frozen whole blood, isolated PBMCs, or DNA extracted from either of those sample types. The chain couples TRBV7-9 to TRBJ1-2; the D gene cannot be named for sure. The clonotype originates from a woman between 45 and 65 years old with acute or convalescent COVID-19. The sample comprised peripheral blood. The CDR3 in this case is CASSLALSHGYTF. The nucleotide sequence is TGTGCCAGCAGCTTAGCCCTCTCCCATGGCTACACCTTC.